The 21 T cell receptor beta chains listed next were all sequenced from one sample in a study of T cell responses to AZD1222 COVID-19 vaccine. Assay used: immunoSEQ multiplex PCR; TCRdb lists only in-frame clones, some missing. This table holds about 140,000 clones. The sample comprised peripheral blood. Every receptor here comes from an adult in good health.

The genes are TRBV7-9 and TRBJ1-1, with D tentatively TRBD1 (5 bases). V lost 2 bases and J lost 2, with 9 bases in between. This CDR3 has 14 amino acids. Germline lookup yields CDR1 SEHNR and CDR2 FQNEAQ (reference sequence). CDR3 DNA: TGTGCCAGCAGCTTATGGGGGGGAAACACTGAAGCTTTCTTT. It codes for CASSLWGGNTEAFF.

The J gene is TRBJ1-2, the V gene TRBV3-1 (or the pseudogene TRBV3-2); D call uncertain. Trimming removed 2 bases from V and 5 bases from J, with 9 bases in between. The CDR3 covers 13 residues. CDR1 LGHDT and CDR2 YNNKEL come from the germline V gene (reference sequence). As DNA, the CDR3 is TGTGCCAGCAGCCAAAGTGGCGGATATGGCTACACCTTC. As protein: CASSQSGGYGYTF.

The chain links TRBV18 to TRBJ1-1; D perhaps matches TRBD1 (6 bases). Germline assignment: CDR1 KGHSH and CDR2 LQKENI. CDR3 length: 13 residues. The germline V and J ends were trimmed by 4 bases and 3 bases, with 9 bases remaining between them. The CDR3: CASSQRQDTEAFF. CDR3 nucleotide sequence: TGTGCCAGCTCACAAAGACAGGACACTGAAGCTTTCTTT.

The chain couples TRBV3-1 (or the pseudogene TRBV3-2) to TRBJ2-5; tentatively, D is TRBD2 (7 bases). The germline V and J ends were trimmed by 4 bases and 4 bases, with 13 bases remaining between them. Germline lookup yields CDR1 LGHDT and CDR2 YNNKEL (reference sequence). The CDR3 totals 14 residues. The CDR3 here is CASSPRGRGETQYF. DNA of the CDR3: TGTGCCAGCAGCCCGCGGGGGCGCGGAGAGACCCAGTACTTC.

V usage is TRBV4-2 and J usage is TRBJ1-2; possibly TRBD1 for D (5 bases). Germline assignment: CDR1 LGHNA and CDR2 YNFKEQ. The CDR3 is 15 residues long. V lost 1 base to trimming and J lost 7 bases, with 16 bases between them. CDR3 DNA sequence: TGTGCCAGCAGCCAAGCTTTTCCCAACGGGGCTGGCTACACCTTC. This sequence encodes CASSQAFPNGAGYTF.

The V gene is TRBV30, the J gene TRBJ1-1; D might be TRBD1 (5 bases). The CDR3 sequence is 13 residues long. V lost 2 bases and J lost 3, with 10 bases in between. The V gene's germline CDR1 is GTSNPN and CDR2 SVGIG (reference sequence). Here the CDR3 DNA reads TGTGCCTGGAGTCGACGGGGGGACACTGAAGCTTTCTTT. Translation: CAWSRRGDTEAFF. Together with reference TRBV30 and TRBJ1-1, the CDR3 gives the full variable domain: SQTIHQWPATLVQPVGSPLSLECTVEGTSNPNLYWYRQAAGRGLQLLFYSVGIGQISSEVPQNLSASRPQDRQFILSSKKLLLSDSGFYLCAWSRRGDTEAFFGQGTRLTVV.

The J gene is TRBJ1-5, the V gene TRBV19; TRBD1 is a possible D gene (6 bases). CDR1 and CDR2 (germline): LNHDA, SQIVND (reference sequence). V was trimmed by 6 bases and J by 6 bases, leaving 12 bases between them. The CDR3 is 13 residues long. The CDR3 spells CASSLRGGQPQHF. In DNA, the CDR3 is TGTGCCAGTAGCCTTAGAGGGGGTCAGCCCCAGCATTTT.

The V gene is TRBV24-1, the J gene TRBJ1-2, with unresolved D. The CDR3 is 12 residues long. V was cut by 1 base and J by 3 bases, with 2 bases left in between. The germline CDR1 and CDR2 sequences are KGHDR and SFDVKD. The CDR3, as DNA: TGTGCCACCAGTGATTTTCACTATGGCTACACCTTC. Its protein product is CATSDFHYGYTF.

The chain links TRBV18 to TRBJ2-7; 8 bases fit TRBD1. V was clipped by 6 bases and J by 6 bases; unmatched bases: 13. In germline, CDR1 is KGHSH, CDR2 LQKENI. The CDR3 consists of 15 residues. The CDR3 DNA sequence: TGTGCCAGCTCCCTCGACAGGGGTCCATTCGGCGAGCAGTACTTC. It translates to CASSLDRGPFGEQYF.

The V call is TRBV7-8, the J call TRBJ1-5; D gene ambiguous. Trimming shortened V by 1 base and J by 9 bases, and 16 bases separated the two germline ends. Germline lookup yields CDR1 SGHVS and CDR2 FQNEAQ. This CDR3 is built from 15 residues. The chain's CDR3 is CASSLDAAHLGPQHF. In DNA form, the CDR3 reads TGTGCCAGCAGCTTAGATGCAGCCCATTTGGGGCCCCAGCATTTT.

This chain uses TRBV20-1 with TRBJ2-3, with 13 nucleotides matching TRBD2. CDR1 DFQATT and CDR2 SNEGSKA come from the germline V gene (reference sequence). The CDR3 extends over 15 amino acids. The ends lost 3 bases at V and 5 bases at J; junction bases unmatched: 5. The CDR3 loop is CSASPRLAGGDTQYF. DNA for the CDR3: TGCAGTGCTAGTCCCCGACTAGCGGGGGGAGATACGCAGTATTTT.

The CDR3 sequence: CASSLDWAGWTYEQYF. The CDR3 nucleotides read TGTGCCAGCAGCTTAGACTGGGCAGGCTGGACCTACGAGCAGTACTTC. The gene calls are TRBV7-7 and TRBJ2-7; D is ambiguous. Germline values: CDR1 SSHAT, CDR2 FNYEAQ (reference sequence). The CDR3 spans 16 residues. Trimming took 1 base from V and 2 from J, leaving 15 bases between them. The variable domain in full, with the rest retrieved from reference TRBV7-7 and TRBJ2-7, is GAGVSQSPRYKVTKRGQDVTLRCDPISSHATLYWYQQALGQGPEFLTYFNYEAQPDKSGLPSDRFSAERPEGSISTLTIQRTEQRDSAMYRCASSLDWAGWTYEQYFGPGTRLTVT.

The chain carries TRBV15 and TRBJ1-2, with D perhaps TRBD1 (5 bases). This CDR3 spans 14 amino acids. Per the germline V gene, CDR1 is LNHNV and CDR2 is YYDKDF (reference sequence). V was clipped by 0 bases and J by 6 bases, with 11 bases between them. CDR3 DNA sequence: TGTGCCACCAGCAGAGACAGGGACCCGGATGGCTACACCTTC. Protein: CATSRDRDPDGYTF.

The CDR3 DNA is TGCAGCGTCCGCAGGCCTCGGGGAGGGGGGGACACTGAAGCTTTCTTT. Translation gives CSVRRPRGGGDTEAFF. V and J are TRBV29-1 and TRBJ1-1; perhaps TRBD1 as D (6 bases). V was shortened by 6 bases and J by 3 bases, with 23 bases between the two germline ends. The CDR3 length is 16 residues. Germline assignment: CDR1 SQVTM and CDR2 ANQGSEA.

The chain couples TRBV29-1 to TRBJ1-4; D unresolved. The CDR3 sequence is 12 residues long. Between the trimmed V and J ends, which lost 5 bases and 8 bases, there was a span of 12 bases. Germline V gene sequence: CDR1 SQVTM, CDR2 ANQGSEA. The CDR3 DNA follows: TGCAGCGTTAGGGCCGGCAGGGAAAAACTGTTTTTT. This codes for CSVRAGREKLFF.

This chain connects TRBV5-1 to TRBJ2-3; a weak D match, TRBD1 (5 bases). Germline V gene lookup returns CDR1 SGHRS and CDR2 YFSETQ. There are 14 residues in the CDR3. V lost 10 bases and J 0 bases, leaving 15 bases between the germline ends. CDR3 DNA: TGCGCCTCACAGGACACACTTAGCACAGATACGCAGTATTTT. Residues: CASQDTLSTDTQYF.

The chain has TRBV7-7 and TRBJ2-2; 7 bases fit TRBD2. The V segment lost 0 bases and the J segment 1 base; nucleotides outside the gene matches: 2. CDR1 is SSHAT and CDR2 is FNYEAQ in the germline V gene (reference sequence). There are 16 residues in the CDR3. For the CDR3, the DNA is TGTGCCAGCAGCTTAGCTTCGGGGGGGAACACCGGGGAGCTGTTTTTT. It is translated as CASSLASGGNTGELFF. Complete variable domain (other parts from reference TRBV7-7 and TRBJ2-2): GAGVSQSPRYKVTKRGQDVTLRCDPISSHATLYWYQQALGQGPEFLTYFNYEAQPDKSGLPSDRFSAERPEGSISTLTIQRTEQRDSAMYRCASSLASGGNTGELFFGEGSRLTVL.

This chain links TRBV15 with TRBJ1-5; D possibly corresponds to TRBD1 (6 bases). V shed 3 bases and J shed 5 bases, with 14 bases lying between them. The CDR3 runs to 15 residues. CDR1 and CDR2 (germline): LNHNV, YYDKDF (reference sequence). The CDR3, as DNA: TGTGCCACCAGCAGCGCTAGGACAGCCGATCAGCCCCAGCATTTT. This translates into CATSSARTADQPQHF.

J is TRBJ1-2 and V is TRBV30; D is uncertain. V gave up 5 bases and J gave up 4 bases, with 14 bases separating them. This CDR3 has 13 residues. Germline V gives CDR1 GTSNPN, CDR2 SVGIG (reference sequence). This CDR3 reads CAWQPGPSYGYTF. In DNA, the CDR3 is TGTGCCTGGCAGCCCGGGCCAAGCTATGGCTACACCTTC. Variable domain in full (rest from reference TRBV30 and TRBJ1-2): SQTIHQWPATLVQPVGSPLSLECTVEGTSNPNLYWYRQAAGRGLQLLFYSVGIGQISSEVPQNLSASRPQDRQFILSSKKLLLSDSGFYLCAWQPGPSYGYTFGSGTRLTVV.

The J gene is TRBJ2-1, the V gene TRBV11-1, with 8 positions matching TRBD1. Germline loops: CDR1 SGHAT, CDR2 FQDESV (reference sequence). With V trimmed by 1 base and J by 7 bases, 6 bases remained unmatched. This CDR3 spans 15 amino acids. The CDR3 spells CASSLVWTGNNEQFF. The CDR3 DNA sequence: TGTGCCAGCAGCTTAGTGTGGACAGGGAATAATGAGCAGTTCTTC.

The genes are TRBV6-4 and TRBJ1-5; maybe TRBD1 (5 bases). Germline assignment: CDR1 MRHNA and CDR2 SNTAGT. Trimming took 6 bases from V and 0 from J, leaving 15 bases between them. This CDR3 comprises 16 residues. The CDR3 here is CASRKTTENSNQPQHF. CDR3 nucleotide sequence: TGTGCCAGCAGGAAAACGACAGAGAATAGCAATCAGCCCCAGCATTTT.